This record concerns one T cell receptor beta chain sequence. What this receptor recognizes is not known. Base qualities are not at hand, and no much larger clone is one base apart. Other DNA variants within this sample encode the same CDR3. To prepare the library, the immunoSEQ multiplex PCR assay was applied. A mixture of 60 forward primers for TCR Vbeta segments and 13 reverse primers for TCR Jbeta segments was used in the multiplex PCR. The CDR3 region of rearranged TCR beta genes was amplified from genomic DNA by a multiplex PCR assay. The amplified TCR beta libraries were sequenced on the Illumina HiSeq System as 87-base-pair reads. The paper's processing steps were these. A later analysis tallied roughly 76 million unique TCR beta chains across the 640 or so repertoires, and approximately 11 million of those chains were shared by two or more donors. A nearest-neighbor algorithm error-corrected the raw reads and collapsed the reads into unique sequences, merging closely related sequences to remove PCR and sequencing errors. Alignment of CDR3 sequences to IMGT reference sequences was used to assign V, D and J gene segments. For a sequence to be retained, a match of at least six nucleotides was required to both a V gene segment and a J gene segment. Rearrangements were classified as productive when the CDR3 lacked stop codons and remained in frame with V and J, and all other rearrangements were classified as non-productive. CDR3 was defined by IMGT convention, running from the second conserved V-encoded cysteine to the conserved J-encoded phenylalanine. In an earlier analysis of around 540 of the donors, sequences lacking an unambiguous match to a single V gene segment were excluded. In an earlier analysis of 587 of the donors, V segments were called functional above 56.7% productive rearrangements and were called segregating when the between-donor standard deviation exceeded 5%. A statistical classification framework was developed to diagnose cytomegalovirus status using the catalog of TCR beta chain sequences. In a later analysis, TCR nucleotide sequences were compared against IMGT/GENE-DB human TR gene sequences so that V and J genes could be assigned. Using the TCRdist pipeline, a later analysis assigned CDR3 sequences along with most-parsimonious VDJ recombination scenarios. In a later analysis, every TCR beta chain was defined by the combination of its CDR3 amino acid sequence and its V-gene family, and reads without a unique V-gene family were dropped. A later analysis removed several hundred highly shared, low-generation-probability nucleotide sequences to deal with suspected cross-contamination and a sequencing artifact. A later analysis calculated a clonal expansion index for each public chain from normalized within-repertoire ranks of inferred template counts. A later analysis computed generation probabilities with a VDJ recombination model fitted to out-of-frame rearrangements, and checked the results against IGoR. Hypergeometric tests were used in a later analysis to score TCR-TCR, TCR-HLA and TCR-CMV co-occurrence, with a repertoire-size bias correction applied to the TCR pairs. A later analysis estimated false discovery rates by permuting HLA or CMV assignments 20 times. In a later analysis, co-occurring TCRs were grouped with DBSCAN, and TCRdist sequence similarity was added when clustering was performed within HLA-allele-positive subsets. Repertoires with fewer than 30,000 or more than 120,000 public chains were left out of co-occurrence clustering, as were about 5 repertoires with anomalous nucleotide sharing. The immuneACCESS repertoire file appears here via TCRdb, limited to in-frame rearrangements. These files lack a portion of the clones; in checked studies, under half of the deficit traces to unresolved V genes, and the cause of the others is not known. That table supplies the V and J calls and clone size; D and trimming were determined from the DNA. This sample is represented by about 180,000 clones; around 80% of them were singletons. The ten largest clones take up 4.8% of the sample.

The cohort consisted of approximately 690 healthy bone marrow donors. At the time of sampling, all cohort members were nominally healthy, though unrecorded immune exposures were likely present. The donor tested CMV seronegative and was one of the 352 seronegative cohort members. A peripheral blood sample was collected from each donor, and TCR beta sequencing was performed on peripheral blood mononuclear cells. Genomic DNA extraction from the blood cell samples was performed with the Qiagen DNeasy Blood Extraction Kit. Reading from cysteine to phenylalanine, the CDR3 counts 14 amino acids. Only the CDR3 region is kept as DNA, spanning 42 bases read in frame from base 1. The germline V gene supplies CDR1 SGHRS and CDR2 YFSETQ. V is shortened by 0 bases, J by 4 bases, and the region joining them spans 10 bases. The data stem from a study of cytomegalovirus exposure and HLA in healthy donors (dated by TCRdb to between 2016 and 2019). A note on the overall study: According to an earlier analysis of several hundred of the donors, roughly 180 million T cells yielded some 110 million unique TCR beta sequences and about 300 Gb of sequence data. Around 330 gigabases of sequencing data and about 92 million unique TCR sequences made up an early release that covered 500 to 700 HLA-typed donors. The genetic ancestry cluster associated with self-reported Caucasian donors included over 65% of the roughly 400 genotyped donors. The study was designed to test whether signatures of past pathogen exposure could be identified by cataloging public T cell receptors. Using immunosequencing, the study profiled T cell repertoires from 666 subjects and related those repertoires to cytomegalovirus serostatus. Besides the first cohort of approximately 670 subjects, a separate validation cohort made up of over 100 different subjects was used. To predict cytomegalovirus infection status, the study brought together high-throughput TCR immunosequencing, statistical association of individual TCRs with disease status, and machine learning. To study patterns of TCR occurrence, a later analysis re-analyzed previously published TCR beta repertoires from 700 or so donors and added high-resolution HLA genotyping. Rather than drawing on any new phenotypic data, the later analysis identified candidate immune exposures from TCR beta sequences and the way those sequences occurred across donors. To decide whether each TCR beta V gene segment behaved as functional or pseudogenic, an earlier analysis of approximately 600 of the donors relied on high-throughput TCR beta sequencing. Alongside the repertoire data, information on donor age, sex, ethnicity and CMV serostatus was compiled. A later genetic analysis took genome-wide SNP genotypes for 398 of the 666 donors and used that subset as a discovery cohort. All discovery cohort repertoires had been generated using a single sequencing platform. HLA typing covered class I and class II loci at four-digit resolution. Typing coverage differed by locus: A, B, C, DRB1 and DQB1 were typed in about 620-630 donors, DQA1 in about 550, DPA1 in some 610, and DPB1 in 450 to 480. Because of strong linkage in the cohort, four or five DR-DQ haplotypes were treated as single units for association and clustering. On average, roughly 240,000 unique TCR beta nucleotide sequences were sequenced per donor among some 420 genotyped donors of the cohort, with approximately 18% of those sequences being non-productive. Here is what the overall study found, with its caveats: Assigning TCR associations to individual alleles was difficult when HLA alleles, especially DR and DQ, strongly co-occurred. CMV serostatus was the only immune exposure information available for the cohort. About 15 rarely observed V segments, including chromosome 9 orphons, were excluded from the earlier analysis of several hundred of the donors because counts were too low. Compared with equally common non-associated chains, HLA-associated TCR beta chains in a later analysis were more clonally expanded and had lower generation probabilities. The sequencing pipeline was judged likely to have produced a cluster of highly shared sequence variants as a technical artifact. In both the original and validation cohorts, the classifier was reported to diagnose cytomegalovirus status with high specificity and sensitivity. The authors suggested that the approach could potentially be generalized to other disease states and immunological phenotypes. The study listed 164 TCR beta chains as associated with cytomegalovirus. At a false discovery rate of 0.05, a later analysis linked some 18,000 TCR beta sequences to specific HLA alleles. The 87-base-pair reads could not distinguish some IMGT-functional V segments, including TRBV6-2 and TRBV6-3, so those segments were excluded. In vitro tests confirmed that a few of the cytomegalovirus-associated TCR beta chains recognize cytomegalovirus antigens. According to a later analysis, most CMV-associated TCR beta chains appeared to be HLA-restricted, and the HLA associations seemed to be driven largely by CMV exposure. A later genetic analysis reported fewer N-insertions in productive TCRs among donors in an Asian-associated ancestry cluster than the roughly 700-donor mean. A further reported finding was that TCR beta sequences accurately predicted the HLA-A and HLA-B alleles for most subjects in the first cohort. Linkage disequilibrium might explain the correlated functional status among segregating V segments, but an unknown experimental factor could not be excluded. Because HLA typing was missing for some donors at each locus, association tests included only the typed subset. The presence/absence analyses assumed that sequencing depth was roughly uniform across donors, and that assumption may not be true. In an earlier analysis of some 550 of the donors, most TCR beta V segments were observed in productive rearrangements about 87% or about 30% of the time, broadly matching IMGT annotations. Most TCR sequences were observed very rarely across donors, whereas some public TCRs were present in many individuals. An association between a missense DCLRE1C variant and V-gene and J-gene trimming of TCR beta chains was found in a later genetic analysis and replicated in an independent cohort. In a later analysis, the rate of TCR association differed among HLA loci, with DRB1 alleles having the most associated TCRs and HLA-C alleles having the fewest. A later analysis reported that several top co-occurrence clusters appeared linked to parvovirus B19, influenza, CMV and Epstein-Barr virus. Only TCR beta chains were sequenced in this cohort, and the absence of alpha or paired-chain data limited detectable features.

Specimen: PBMCs. The source is a man younger than 35 in good health and CMV-seronegative. The chain is assembled from TRBV5-1 and TRBJ1-2; TRBD1 is a possible D gene, resting on 5 matching bases. For the CDR3, the sequence is CASSLAQGSYGYTF. Read as DNA, the sequence is TGCGCCAGCAGCTTGGCTCAGGGATCCTATGGCTACACCTTC.